These 21 T cell receptor beta chains came from one sample sequenced in a study of shared clonotypes between healthy human individuals. Data came from immunoSEQ multiplex PCR; TCRdb stores just in-frame clones and leaves some out. The table records approximately 2.5 million clones, more than 80% of them present only once. Source material: naive CD4+ T cells sorted from blood. Subset here: CD45RA+ positively selected. Receptors were obtained from a man younger than 35 in good health.

This chain joins TRBV14 and TRBJ1-1, with D unresolved. The CDR3 contains 14 residues. V lost 2 bases to trimming and J lost 4 bases, with 11 bases between them. In germline, CDR1 is SGHDN, CDR2 FVKESK. In nucleotides, the CDR3 is TGTGCCAGCAGCCAATGGCAGGCGGGCACTGAAGCTTTCTTT. It codes for CASSQWQAGTEAFF. Full variable domain (rest looked up from reference TRBV14 and TRBJ1-1): EAGVTQFPSHSVIEKGQTVTLRCDPISGHDNLYWYRRVMGKEIKFLLHFVKESKQDESGMPNNRFLAERTGGTYSTLKVQPAELEDSGVYFCASSQWQAGTEAFFGQGTRLTVV.

This clone was detected only once. The chain links TRBV25-1 to TRBJ1-2; TRBD1 might be the D (6 bases). V lost 4 bases to trimming and J lost 7 bases, with 16 bases between them. This CDR3 spans 14 amino acids. CDR1 is MGHDK and CDR2 is SYGVNS in the germline V gene. CDR3 bases: TGTGCCAGCAGTGCCCAACAGGGTAGGGGTGGCTACACCTTC. It yields the protein CASSAQQGRGGYTF.

In regard to this clone: The junction departs from the called germline gene at one end, perhaps through a read error. The genes are TRBV27 and TRBJ2-5, with 10 positions matching TRBD1. CDR1 is MNHEY, CDR2 SMNVEV, per germline (reference sequence). The CDR3 has 16 amino acids. The CDR3 nucleotides read TGTGCCAGCAGTCTATCGACAGGGGGCCTGGGGGAGACCCAGTACTTC. Amino acid sequence: CASSLSTGGLGETQYF.

This clone was seen only a few times. The rearrangement links TRBV5-6 to TRBJ2-5, with D possibly TRBD1 on 5 matching bases. Looked up from germline, CDR1 is SGHDT and CDR2 is YYEEEE. CDR3 size: 16 residues. V was shortened by 0 bases and J by 2 bases, with 14 bases between the two germline ends. DNA of the CDR3: TGTGCCAGCAGCTTGGGTCCTAGGGGTACTCAAGAGACCCAGTACTTC. This sequence encodes CASSLGPRGTQETQYF. Filled out from reference TRBV5-6 and TRBJ2-5, the complete variable domain reads DAGVTQSPTHLIKTRGQQVTLRCSPKSGHDTVSWYQQALGQGPQFIFQYYEEEERQRGNFPDRFSGHQFPNYSSELNVNALLLGDSALYLCASSLGPRGTQETQYFGPGTRLLVL.

This CDR3 is CASSFSGPGVSQYF. CDR3 bases: TGTGCCAGCAGCTTTAGCGGTCCGGGCGTTTCACAGTACTTC. V and J are TRBV5-5 and TRBJ2-7, with D tentatively TRBD2 (6 bases). CDR1 is SGHKS, CDR2 YYEKEE, per germline (reference sequence). V lost 2 bases, J lost 10 bases, and 19 bases lay in between. The CDR3 length is 14 residues.

The rearrangement links TRBV19 to TRBJ1-4; D is perhaps TRBD1 (5 bases). CDR1 and CDR2 from the germline V gene are LNHDA and SQIVND (reference sequence). The CDR3 consists of 14 residues. Deletions cut 4 bases from V and 7 bases from J, with 13 bases between. Written as DNA, the CDR3 is TGTGCCAGTAGTACTCGGGCCCAGGGTGAAAAACTGTTTTTT. Protein product: CASSTRAQGEKLFF.

This chain joins TRBV2 and TRBJ2-1, with D uncertain. The CDR3 covers 13 residues. The germline CDR1 and CDR2 sequences are SNHLY and FYNNEI. V gave up 8 bases and J gave up 6 bases, with 14 bases separating them. The CDR3 spells CASDQVRTNEQFF. In DNA, the CDR3 is TGTGCCAGCGACCAAGTAAGGACCAATGAGCAGTTCTTC.

To note about this clone: This may come from a read error, since a much larger clone is one base off. The V gene is TRBV5-5, the J gene TRBJ2-7; D gene ambiguous. Germline lookup yields CDR1 SGHKS and CDR2 YYEKEE (reference sequence). V lost 2 bases, J lost 3 bases, and 3 bases lay in between. The CDR3 is made up of 11 amino acids. The CDR3 region has the DNA TGTGCCAGCAGCTTCTTCTACGAGCAGTACTTC. Translating it yields CASSFFYEQYF.

The chain combines TRBV4-2 with TRBJ2-7; D might be TRBD1 (6 bases). Per germline, CDR1 LGHNA and CDR2 YNFKEQ. The CDR3 is 13 amino acids. Trimming took 6 bases from V and 6 from J, leaving 15 bases between them. The CDR3 nucleotides are TGTGCCAGCAGTCCAGGGGCCAACGCCGAGCAGTACTTC. Encoded protein: CASSPGANAEQYF.

The chain couples TRBV5-1 to TRBJ2-3; 7 nucleotides line up with TRBD2. The germline CDR1 and CDR2 sequences are SGHRS and YFSETQ. This CDR3 has 17 residues. After removal of 0 bases from V and 1 base from J, the junction contained 8 bases not matched to a gene. In DNA form, the CDR3 reads TGCGCCAGCAGCTTGGGGGACTACCTGGGGGGCACAGATACGCAGTATTTT. Translated, it gives CASSLGDYLGGTDTQYF. The variable domain in full, with the rest retrieved from reference TRBV5-1 and TRBJ2-3, is KAGVTQTPRYLIKTRGQQVTLSCSPISGHRSVSWYQQTPGQGLQFLFEYFSETQRNKGNFPGRFSGRQFSNSRSEMNVSTLELGDSALYLCASSLGDYLGGTDTQYFGPGTRLTVL.

V usage is TRBV19 and J usage is TRBJ2-1; no clear D gene. V lost 6 bases, J lost 6 bases, and 12 bases lay in between. In germline, CDR1 is LNHDA, CDR2 SQIVND (reference sequence). The CDR3 is 13 amino acids. The CDR3 DNA follows: TGTGCCAGTAGCAAGGATGGGGTCAATGAGCAGTTCTTC. Translating gives CASSKDGVNEQFF.

The V call is TRBV4-3, the J call TRBJ1-4; no clear D gene. The length of the CDR3 is 16 residues. V was trimmed by 2 bases and J by 7 bases, leaving 17 bases between them. Germline values: CDR1 LGHNA, CDR2 YSLEER. Written as DNA, the CDR3 is TGCGCCAGCAGCCAAATTTGGACCGGAGAAGGTGAAAAACTGTTTTTT. Protein sequence: CASSQIWTGEGEKLFF.

CDR3 amino acids: CASSPHGRRTYNEQFF. In DNA form, the CDR3 reads TGCGCCAGCAGCCCACACGGCAGACGAACCTACAATGAGCAGTTCTTC. The chain carries TRBV5-1 and TRBJ2-1; no clear D gene. Germline V gene sequence: CDR1 SGHRS, CDR2 YFSETQ. V lost 4 bases and J lost 2, with 16 bases in between. This CDR3 has 16 amino acids.

The V gene is TRBV2, the J gene TRBJ2-3; unclear D gene. The CDR3 is 12 residues long. The V gene's germline CDR1 is SNHLY and CDR2 FYNNEI. Trimming left V 6 bases short and J 6 bases short, with 10 bases between. CDR3: CASRNISDTQYF. DNA of the CDR3: TGTGCCAGCAGAAACATATCGGATACGCAGTATTTT.

The rearrangement uses TRBV15 and TRBJ1-1; D gene unclear. The CDR3 runs to 15 residues. The ends were cut back, 0 bases at V and 0 bases at J, with 8 bases in the middle. Per the germline V gene, CDR1 is LNHNV and CDR2 is YYDKDF (reference sequence). Here the CDR3 DNA reads TGTGCCACCAGCAGAGAAGGCAGTTTGAACACTGAAGCTTTCTTT. This gives the protein CATSREGSLNTEAFF.

This sequence joins TRBV5-1 and TRBJ1-2; D not resolved. V lost 0 bases and J 4 bases, leaving 10 bases between the germline ends. Germline V gene lookup returns CDR1 SGHRS and CDR2 YFSETQ. There are 14 residues in the CDR3. CDR3 in DNA: TGCGCCAGCAGCTTGGCCGGGCAAATCTATGGCTACACCTTC. Translation gives CASSLAGQIYGYTF.

V and J are TRBV5-4 and TRBJ2-4; D uncertain. Germline V gene data show CDR1 as SGHNT and CDR2 as YYREEE (reference sequence). The germline V and J ends were trimmed by 5 bases and 8 bases, with 20 bases remaining between them. The CDR3 has 15 residues. The CDR3 reads CASRDSGPASDIQYF. The CDR3 DNA reads as TGTGCCAGCAGAGATTCCGGGCCTGCGTCTGACATTCAGTACTTC.

This chain joins TRBV12-5 and TRBJ2-5, with 10 positions matching TRBD2. The CDR3 runs 17 residues. The junction had 11 bases not matched to a gene; V was cut back by 3 bases and J by 4 bases. CDR1 and CDR2 from the germline V gene are LGHNT and FRNRAP. As DNA, the CDR3 is TGTGCTAGTGGTTTAGCGGGGATTAGCGGGAGGACAGAGACCCAGTACTTC. As protein: CASGLAGISGRTETQYF.

The rearrangement joins TRBV28 to TRBJ1-4; TRBD1 matches at 9 bases. CDR1 MDHEN and CDR2 SYDVKM come from the germline V gene. J lost 8 bases, V lost 3 bases, and 10 bases had no gene match. This CDR3 has 16 amino acids. DNA of the CDR3: TGTGCCAGCAGTTTTCAGGTCGGGACAGGGAGGGAAAAACTGTTTTTT. Translated: CASSFQVGTGREKLFF.

The J gene is TRBJ2-1, the V gene TRBV27, with 10 bases matching TRBD2. This CDR3 has 13 residues. Germline V gives CDR1 MNHEY, CDR2 SMNVEV (reference sequence). Germline trimming cut 6 bases from V and 7 bases from J; bases unmatched to any gene: 3. The CDR3 DNA reads TGTGCCAGCAGCTTAGCGGGAGGAAATGAGCAGTTCTTC. Translation gives CASSLAGGNEQFF.

The chain links TRBV5-1 to TRBJ1-2; 12 bases align to TRBD1. The CDR3 extends over 15 amino acids. Looked up from germline, CDR1 is SGHRS and CDR2 is YFSETQ. Trimming cost V 3 bases and J 8 bases; bases outside gene matches: 8. This CDR3 reads CASSWGTGGAEGYTF. DNA for the CDR3: TGCGCCAGCAGCTGGGGGACAGGGGGCGCGGAGGGCTACACCTTC.